These 18 T cell receptor beta chains originate from one sample sequenced in a study of T cell responses to AZD1222 COVID-19 vaccine. Profiled with immunoSEQ multiplex PCR; TCRdb holds only in-frame clones, not every one. The sample lists some 110,000 clones; 75% to 90% were seen once. Source: peripheral blood, taken 28 days after the second AZD1222 dose. Receptors originate from an adult who received the AZD1222 COVID-19 vaccine.

V gene TRBV5-1 combines with J gene TRBJ2-3, with a weak D call TRBD2 (6 bases). Germline CDR1 reads SGHRS; CDR2 reads YFSETQ. The CDR3 is made up of 20 amino acids. V was pared by 3 bases and J by 1 base, with 27 bases between. DNA for the CDR3: TGCGCCAGCAGCTCTGGAGAGCTCCATAGCGGCGGCCCCGGCACAGATACGCAGTATTTT. The encoded protein is CASSSGELHSGGPGTDTQYF.

V gene TRBV18 combines with J gene TRBJ2-5, with 8 bases identical to TRBD1. Losses at the gene ends were 0 bases for V and 10 bases for J; bases not matched to a gene: 7. This CDR3 spans 14 amino acids. Germline V gene sequence: CDR1 KGHSH, CDR2 LQKENI. The CDR3 nucleotides are TGTGCCAGCTCACCACCTCAGGGGGCTTACGGCCAGTACTTC. Translation gives CASSPPQGAYGQYF.

The chain combines TRBV6-2 or TRBV6-3 with TRBJ2-7, with D tentatively TRBD1 or TRBD2 (5 bases each). Germline loops: CDR1 MNHEY, CDR2 SVGEGT. This CDR3 is 14 amino acids long. Trimming pared 5 bases from V and 6 bases from J, leaving 17 bases between. This chain's CDR3 is CASSPPGPLLEQYF. CDR3 DNA: TGTGCCAGCAGTCCCCCGGGGCCCCTCCTCGAGCAGTACTTC.

This chain uses TRBV2 with TRBJ2-1; D is undetermined. With 3 bases removed from V and 0 bases from J, the gap between germline ends came to 9 bases. In germline, CDR1 is SNHLY, CDR2 FYNNEI. This CDR3 contains 15 residues. Written as DNA, the CDR3 is TGTGCCAGCAGTGACTCTCTTAGCTCCTACAATGAGCAGTTCTTC. It translates to CASSDSLSSYNEQFF.

The V and J genes are TRBV5-8 and TRBJ2-7; no definite D call. Trimming stripped 4 bases from V and 5 bases from J, with 13 bases between. CDR1 and CDR2 (germline): SGHTS, YDEGEE. CDR3 length: 13 residues. The CDR3 DNA follows: TGTGCCAGCAGCAAGACCAATGCGGACGAGCAGTACTTC. Translated, it gives CASSKTNADEQYF.

CDR3 amino acids: CASSGTDPSYEQYF. The DNA for the CDR3 is TGTGCCAGCAGCGGGACAGACCCCTCCTACGAGCAGTACTTC. This chain links TRBV11-2 with TRBJ2-7, with 7 nucleotides matching TRBD1. CDR1 is SGHAT and CDR2 is FQNNGV in the germline V gene. Germline trimming cut 5 bases from V and 0 bases from J; bases unmatched to any gene: 4. This CDR3 contains 14 residues. The complete variable domain, with remaining parts taken from reference TRBV11-2 and TRBJ2-7, reads EAGVAQSPRYKIIEKRQSVAFWCNPISGHATLYWYQQILGQGPKLLIQFQNNGVVDDSQLPKDRFSAERLKGVDSTLKIQPAKLEDSAVYLCASSGTDPSYEQYFGPGTRLTVT.

To note about this clone: The same CDR3 can be traced to other DNA sequences in this sample. The chain uses TRBV5-1 and TRBJ1-2, with D maybe TRBD1 (5 bases). CDR1 is SGHRS and CDR2 is YFSETQ in the germline V gene. There are 13 residues in the CDR3. With 0 bases removed from V and 4 bases from J, the gap between germline ends came to 7 bases. The CDR3 loop reads CASSLGQSYGYTF. The DNA of the CDR3 is TGCGCCAGCAGCTTGGGACAGTCCTATGGCTACACCTTC.

About this clone: Other DNA sequences within the sample encode an identical CDR3. The rearrangement uses TRBV5-5 and TRBJ2-7, with a tentative D call TRBD1 (6 bases). Germline V gene data show CDR1 as SGHKS and CDR2 as YYEKEE (reference sequence). The CDR3 is 13 residues long. Deletions cut 0 bases from V and 3 bases from J, with 7 bases between. This chain's CDR3 is CASSLVQGYEQYF. CDR3 DNA sequence: TGTGCCAGCAGCTTGGTACAGGGCTACGAGCAGTACTTC.

This clone was seen just once. The chain combines TRBV28 with TRBJ2-1, with 7 bases identical to TRBD1. Germline V lookup: CDR1 MDHEN, CDR2 SYDVKM. The CDR3 extends over 15 amino acids. With V trimmed by 6 bases and J by 5 bases, 10 bases remained unmatched. The CDR3: CASRSPGQINNEQFF. As DNA, the CDR3 is TGTGCCAGCAGATCCCCGGGACAGATCAACAATGAGCAGTTCTTC.

The V and J genes are TRBV6-5 and TRBJ1-1; TRBD1 aligns across 7 bases. This CDR3 contains 14 residues. Germline V gene lookup returns CDR1 MNHEY and CDR2 SVGAGI. Trimming took 4 bases from V and 1 from J; bases not matched to a gene: 3. CDR3 bases: TGTGCCAGCAGTTGGGGACAGCGGAACACTGAAGCTTTCTTT. Protein sequence: CASSWGQRNTEAFF.

V gene TRBV6-6 combines with J gene TRBJ2-3; 7 bases map to TRBD1. The CDR3 extends over 14 amino acids. Germline V gives CDR1 MNHNY, CDR2 SVGAGI (reference sequence). V was clipped by 6 bases and J by 0 bases; unmatched bases: 3. This CDR3 reads CASRPGQSTDTQYF. The CDR3 nucleotides are TGTGCCAGCAGACCGGGACAGAGCACAGATACGCAGTATTTT.

The V call is TRBV6-1, the J call TRBJ2-1; 9 nucleotides align to TRBD2. Germline V gene lookup returns CDR1 MNHNS and CDR2 SASEGT. CDR3 size: 15 residues. V shed 3 bases and J 8 bases; nucleotides not matched to a gene: 8. For the CDR3, the DNA is TGTGCCAGCAGTGATTTGGCGGGGGGGCCATATGAGCAGTTCTTC. This encodes CASSDLAGGPYEQFF.

The rearrangement links TRBV30 to TRBJ1-5, with 7 nucleotides matching TRBD1. J lost 0 bases, V lost 3 bases, and 5 bases had no gene match. The CDR3 is 15 residues long. In germline, CDR1 is GTSNPN, CDR2 SVGIG (reference sequence). The CDR3 DNA reads as TGTGCCTGGAGCGAGGGACAGCATAGCAATCAGCCCCAGCATTTT. This encodes CAWSEGQHSNQPQHF.

The chain employs TRBV15 and TRBJ2-2, with D hard to call. The germline gives CDR1 LNHNV, CDR2 YYDKDF (reference sequence). This CDR3 contains 16 residues. The V and J ends lost 0 bases and 6 bases respectively, with 14 bases between them. In DNA form, the CDR3 reads TGTGCCACCAGCAGAGATGACCTAGGGTGGGCCGGGGAGCTGTTTTTT. Its protein product is CATSRDDLGWAGELFF.

There are a few counts of this clone. The J gene is TRBJ1-1, the V gene TRBV20-1, with D hard to call. Germline assignment: CDR1 DFQATT and CDR2 SNEGSKA (reference sequence). The V and J ends lost 6 bases and 2 bases respectively, with 7 bases between them. The CDR3 runs to 11 residues. The CDR3 coding sequence is TGCAGTGCGGAATTTAACACTGAAGCTTTCTTT. The encoded protein is CSAEFNTEAFF.

This clone was recorded only once. The chain links TRBV27 to TRBJ2-3; D may match TRBD1 or TRBD2 (6 bases each). The CDR3 loop spans 15 amino acids. In germline, CDR1 is MNHEY, CDR2 SMNVEV (reference sequence). V dropped 4 bases and J dropped 3 bases, with 14 bases sitting between them. This CDR3 reads CASSWGAWVTDTQYF. The CDR3 DNA reads as TGTGCCAGCAGTTGGGGGGCGTGGGTTACAGATACGCAGTATTTT.

J is TRBJ2-7 and V is TRBV2, with 9 bases that match TRBD1. The germline V gene has CDR1 SNHLY and CDR2 FYNNEI. The CDR3 is 15 residues long. J was trimmed by 3 bases and V by 6 bases; bases with no gene match: 9. The CDR3 DNA sequence: TGTGCCAGCAGACAAAAGACAGGGGGGAACTACGAGCAGTACTTC. It codes for CASRQKTGGNYEQYF.

V and J are TRBV6-5 and TRBJ2-3; 7 bases match TRBD2. Germline CDR1 and CDR2: MNHEY and SVGAGI. The CDR3 is made up of 14 amino acids. Here the CDR3 DNA reads TGTGCTACCCGGGAGGCTGGCGGACTAGATACGCAGTATTTT. Its protein product is CATREAGGLDTQYF.